These T cell receptor beta chains were read from a single sample in a study of blood T cell repertoires in COVID-19. The table came from immunoSEQ multiplex PCR; TCRdb's copy has only in-frame clones and leaves some out. The sample consists of roughly 250,000 clones, approximately 86% of them appearing once. Sequenced material: peripheral blood. These TCRs come from a woman aged 80 or older with active or convalescent COVID-19. The CDR3 runs from the conserved cysteine through the conserved F or W. The order of the fields is J gene, clone size, V gene, D gene, CDR3 DNA, CDR3 protein. The D gene is left open where the match is weak. The listing skips clone size in some rows; elsewhere it reads once, few, many or a size class.

TRBJ2-3 | . | TRBV27 | . | TGTGCCAGCAGTTTAGCCCTAGCCGTCACAGATACGCAGTATTTT | CASSLALAVTDTQYF
TRBJ1-2 | . | TRBV7-2 | . | TGTGCCAGCAGCTTAGCGCTTCAGTCGGGGGGAGCCTATGGCTACACCTTC | CASSLALQSGGAYGYTF
TRBJ2-3 | . | TRBV19 | . | TGTGCCAGTAGTATTCTCAACATAATCGAGGCAGATACGCAGTATTTT | CASSILNIIEADTQYF
TRBJ2-2 | . | TRBV18 | . | TGTGCCAGCTCACCACCGGGAGGCACCGGGGAGCTGTTTTTT | CASSPPGGTGELFF
TRBJ2-3 | . | TRBV30 | TRBD1 | TGTGCCTGGGGGACAGGGGGTGCAGATACGCAGTATTTT | CAWGTGGADTQYF
TRBJ1-1 | . | TRBV24-1 | . | TGTGCCACCAGTGCAGGGGCGGGTGAAGCTTTCTTT | CATSAGAGEAFF
TRBJ2-3 | . | TRBV7-9 | . | TGTGCCAGCAGCACAACAAATTCAGATACGCAGTATTTT | CASSTTNSDTQYF
TRBJ2-5 | . | TRBV5-1 | TRBD2 | TGCGCCAGCACCGTAGCGGGAGCGGGTCAAGAGACCCAGTACTTC | CASTVAGAGQETQYF
TRBJ2-7 | . | TRBV18 | TRBD1 | TGTGCCAGCTCACCGGGACAGGGAAACGGCGAGCAGTACTTC | CASSPGQGNGEQYF
TRBJ1-3 | once | TRBV2 | . | TGTGCCAGCAGTCAGGACAGCTCTGGAAACACCATATATTTT | CASSQDSSGNTIYF
TRBJ2-3 | . | TRBV12-2 | . | TGTGCAAGTCGCTTAGCGGTTACTAGCGGGAAGAGCACAGATACGCAGTATTTT | CASRLAVTSGKSTDTQYF
TRBJ2-6 | . | TRBV5-8 | TRBD1 | TGTGCCAGCAGCCCGCGACAGGGAATGGCCTCTCGGGCCAACGTCCTGACTTTC | CASSPRQGMASRANVLTF
TRBJ1-1 | . | TRBV28 | . | TGTGCCAGCAGTTTTTCCGTGAACACTGAAGCTTTCTTT | CASSFSVNTEAFF
TRBJ1-6 | few | TRBV5-1 | . | TGCGCCAGCAGCTTGGAATGGGGCGCAGGAAATTCACCCCTCCACTTT | CASSLEWGAGNSPLHF
TRBJ2-7 | few | TRBV5-1 | . | TGCGCCAGCAGCCAGGCCCTAGGACAGTTGGCCTACGAGCAGTACTTC | CASSQALGQLAYEQYF
TRBJ2-3 | few | TRBV11-1 | TRBD1 | TGTGCCAGCAGCGCGCGGGACAGGGGAGGAGATACGCAGTATTTT | CASSARDRGGDTQYF
TRBJ1-6 | . | TRBV7-9 | TRBD1 | TGTGCCAGCAGCTTTGGACAGGGAGACTCACCCCTCCACTTT | CASSFGQGDSPLHF
TRBJ2-1 | . | TRBV7-9 | . | TGTGCCAGCAGCTTTCGAGTAACTGAGCAGTTCTTC | CASSFRVTEQFF
TRBJ2-3 | . | TRBV5-1 | . | TGCGCCAGCAGCGCGGGTCCCACAGATACGCAGTATTTT | CASSAGPTDTQYF
TRBJ1-6 | . | TRBV9 | . | TGTGCCAGCAGCGTATACGGGGGATCACCCCTCCACTTT | CASSVYGGSPLHF
TRBJ2-5 | . | TRBV28 | TRBD2 | TGTGCCAGCGGCCCCCGGGGGGTCGGTCAAGAGACCCAGTACTTC | CASGPRGVGQETQYF
TRBJ2-5 | . | TRBV7-2 | . | TGTGCCAGCAGCCCCCGCGGCGAGACCCAGTACTTC | CASSPRGETQYF
TRBJ1-2 | . | TRBV2 | . | TGTGCCAGCAGACTCACTTTGACAGCTAACTATGGCTACACCTTC | CASRLTLTANYGYTF
TRBJ2-7 | . | TRBV5-1 | . | TGCGCCAGCAGCTCCAACTTGGTATCAGGCGCGGGGTACGAGCAGTACTTC | CASSSNLVSGAGYEQYF
TRBJ1-3 | once | TRBV15 | . | TGTGCCACCAGCAGAGAATACGGGGGACTGTCTGGAAACACCATATATTTT | CATSREYGGLSGNTIYF
TRBJ1-2 | . | TRBV28 | TRBD1 | TGTGCCAGCAGTTTAGCGGACAGGGGCTATGGCTACACCTTC | CASSLADRGYGYTF
TRBJ2-5 | . | TRBV7-9 | . | TGTGCCAGCAGCTTAGGAGGTGGGGAGACCCAGTACTTC | CASSLGGGETQYF
TRBJ2-1 | . | TRBV11-3 | . | TGTGCCAGCAGCTTAGGCCCGGGGGCCTACAATGAGCAGTTCTTC | CASSLGPGAYNEQFF
TRBJ2-1 | once | TRBV30 | TRBD2 | TGTGCCTGGAGTTCTCTAGCGGGTTGGTACAATGAGCAGTTCTTC | CAWSSLAGWYNEQFF
TRBJ1-2 | . | TRBV3-1/TRBV3-2 | TRBD1 | TGTGCCAGCAGCCAAGCCCCGGGACAGAGCTATGGCTACACCTTC | CASSQAPGQSYGYTF
TRBJ2-5 | . | TRBV7-8 | . | TGTGCCAGCAGCTTAGGGAGACTTGAGACCCAGTACTTC | CASSLGRLETQYF
TRBJ1-2 | once | TRBV6-5 | . | TGTGCCAGCAGCGACACGGTAGGCTACACCTTC | CASSDTVGYTF
TRBJ2-1 | . | TRBV4-1 | TRBD1 | TGCGCCAGCAGCCAAGCCCACGGCCGGGACAGGGCTCACAATGAGCAGTTCTTC | CASSQAHGRDRAHNEQFF
TRBJ2-1 | . | TRBV3-1/TRBV3-2 | TRBD2 | TGTGCCAGCAGCCTCCGGACTAGCGGGGGGTACAATGAGCAGTTCTTC | CASSLRTSGGYNEQFF
TRBJ2-3 | . | TRBV7-2 | TRBD2 | TGTGCCAGCAGCCCGGCGGGACTAATCACAGATACGCAGTATTTT | CASSPAGLITDTQYF
TRBJ1-5 | . | TRBV5-1 | TRBD1 | TGCGCCAGCAGCCTCGGAGGACAGGGGGGAAATCAGCCCCAGCATTTT | CASSLGGQGGNQPQHF
TRBJ1-2 | . | TRBV5-4 | . | TGTGCCAGCAGCTTGGAGGCAGGGAGGTACTATGGCTACACCTTC | CASSLEAGRYYGYTF
TRBJ1-2 | . | TRBV20-1 | TRBD1 | TGCAGCGGGACAGGGGGCTATGGCTACACCTTC | CSGTGGYGYTF
TRBJ1-2 | . | TRBV15 | . | TGTGCCACCAGCAGAGATTTGCAGGCCTATGGCTACACCTTC | CATSRDLQAYGYTF
TRBJ1-5 | once | TRBV6-5 | . | TGTGCCAGCGTCGAAGGGGCAAACCAAGAAAAACCCCAGCATTTT | CASVEGANQEKPQHF